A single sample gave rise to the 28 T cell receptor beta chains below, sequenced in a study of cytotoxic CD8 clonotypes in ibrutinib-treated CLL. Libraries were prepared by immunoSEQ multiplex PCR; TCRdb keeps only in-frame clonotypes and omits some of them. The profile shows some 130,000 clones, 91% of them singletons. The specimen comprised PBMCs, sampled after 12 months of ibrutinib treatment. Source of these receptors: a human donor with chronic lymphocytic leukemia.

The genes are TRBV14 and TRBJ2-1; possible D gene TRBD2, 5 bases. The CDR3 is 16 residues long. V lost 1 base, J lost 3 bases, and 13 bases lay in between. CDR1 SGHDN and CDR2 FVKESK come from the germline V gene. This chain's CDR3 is CASSQGLRSGYNEQFF. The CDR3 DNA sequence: TGTGCCAGCAGCCAAGGGTTGCGGAGCGGCTACAATGAGCAGTTCTTC.

The CDR3 coding sequence is TGTGCCAGCAGTGATGAGGATCGCTCCTACAATGAGCAGTTCTTC. It yields the protein CASSDEDRSYNEQFF. The chain employs TRBV2 and TRBJ2-1; D remains ambiguous. The CDR3 is 15 residues long. Trimming stripped 3 bases from V and 0 bases from J, with 9 bases between. CDR1 and CDR2 (germline): SNHLY, FYNNEI.

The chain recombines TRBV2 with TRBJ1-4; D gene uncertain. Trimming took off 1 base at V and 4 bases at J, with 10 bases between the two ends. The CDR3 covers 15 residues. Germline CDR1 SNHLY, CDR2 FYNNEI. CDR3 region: CASSEDKGLNEKLFF. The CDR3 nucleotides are TGTGCCAGCAGTGAAGACAAAGGCCTTAATGAAAAACTGTTTTTT.

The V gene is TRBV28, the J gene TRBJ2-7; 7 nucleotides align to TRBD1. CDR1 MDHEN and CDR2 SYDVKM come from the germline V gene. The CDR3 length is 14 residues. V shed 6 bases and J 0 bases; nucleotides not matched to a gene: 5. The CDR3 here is CASRLDRASYEQYF. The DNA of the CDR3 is TGTGCCAGCAGACTAGACAGGGCCTCCTACGAGCAGTACTTC.

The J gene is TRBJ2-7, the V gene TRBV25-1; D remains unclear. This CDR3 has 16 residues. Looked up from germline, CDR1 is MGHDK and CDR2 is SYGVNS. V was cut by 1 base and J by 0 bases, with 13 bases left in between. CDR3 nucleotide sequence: TGTGCCAGCAGTGAATTTTGGGGAACGAACTCCTACGAGCAGTACTTC. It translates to CASSEFWGTNSYEQYF.

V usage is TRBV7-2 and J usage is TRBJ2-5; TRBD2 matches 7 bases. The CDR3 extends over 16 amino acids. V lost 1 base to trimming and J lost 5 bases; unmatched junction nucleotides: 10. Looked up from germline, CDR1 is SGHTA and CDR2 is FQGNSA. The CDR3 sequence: CASSLGKRLAGETQYF. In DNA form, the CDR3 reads TGTGCCAGCAGCTTAGGAAAAAGACTAGCAGGGGAGACCCAGTACTTC.

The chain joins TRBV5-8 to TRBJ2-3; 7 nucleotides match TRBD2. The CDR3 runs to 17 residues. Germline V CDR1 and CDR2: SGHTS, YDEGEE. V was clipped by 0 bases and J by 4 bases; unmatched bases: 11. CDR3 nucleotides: TGTGCCAGCAGCTTGGTGGTTGCGGGAGATTCTTCAGATACGCAGTATTTT. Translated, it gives CASSLVVAGDSSDTQYF.

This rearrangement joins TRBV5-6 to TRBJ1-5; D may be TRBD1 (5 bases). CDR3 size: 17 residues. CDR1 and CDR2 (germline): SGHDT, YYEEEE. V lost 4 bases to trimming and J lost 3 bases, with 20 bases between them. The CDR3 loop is CASSRRIQAGDNQPQHF. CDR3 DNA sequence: TGTGCCAGCAGCCGACGGATCCAGGCGGGGGACAATCAGCCCCAGCATTTT.

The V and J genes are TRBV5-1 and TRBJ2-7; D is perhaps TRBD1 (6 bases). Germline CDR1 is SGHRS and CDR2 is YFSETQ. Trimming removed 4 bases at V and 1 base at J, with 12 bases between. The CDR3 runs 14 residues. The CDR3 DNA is TGCGCCAGCAGCCCTGGGACATCTTCCTACGAGCAGTACTTC. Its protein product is CASSPGTSSYEQYF.

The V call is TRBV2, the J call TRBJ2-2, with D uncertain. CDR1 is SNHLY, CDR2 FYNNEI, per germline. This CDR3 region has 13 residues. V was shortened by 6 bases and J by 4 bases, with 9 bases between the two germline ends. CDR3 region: CASSKTVTGELFF. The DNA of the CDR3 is TGTGCCAGCAGCAAAACGGTCACCGGGGAGCTGTTTTTT.

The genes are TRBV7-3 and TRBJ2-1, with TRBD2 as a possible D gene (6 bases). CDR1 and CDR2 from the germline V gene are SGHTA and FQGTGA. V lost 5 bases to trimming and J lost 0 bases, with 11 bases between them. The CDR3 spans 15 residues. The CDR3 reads CASSVSGSSYNEQFF. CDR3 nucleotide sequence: TGTGCCAGCAGCGTTAGCGGTAGCTCCTACAATGAGCAGTTCTTC.

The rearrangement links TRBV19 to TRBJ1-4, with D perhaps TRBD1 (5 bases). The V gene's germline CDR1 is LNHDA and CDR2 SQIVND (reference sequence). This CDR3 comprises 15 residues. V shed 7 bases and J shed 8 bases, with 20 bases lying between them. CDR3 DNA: TGTGCCAGTAATACCCTAGGGGAAGTTCGGGAAAAACTGTTTTTT. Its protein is CASNTLGEVREKLFF.

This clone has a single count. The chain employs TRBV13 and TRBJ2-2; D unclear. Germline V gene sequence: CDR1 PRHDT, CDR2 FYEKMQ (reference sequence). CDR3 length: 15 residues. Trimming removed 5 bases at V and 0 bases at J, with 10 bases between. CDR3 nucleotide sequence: TGTGCCAGCAGCCTACCCCCACCGAACACCGGGGAGCTGTTTTTT. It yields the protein CASSLPPPNTGELFF.

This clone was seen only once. CDR3 in amino acids: CASSPRDSSYEQYF. As DNA, the CDR3 is TGTGCCAGCTCACCTCGGGACAGCTCCTACGAGCAGTACTTC. The rearrangement joins TRBV18 to TRBJ2-7; 7 positions agree with TRBD1. The CDR3 length is 14 residues. V was pared by 3 bases and J by 0 bases, with 2 bases of the junction left unmatched. Germline loops: CDR1 KGHSH, CDR2 LQKENI. The variable domain in full, completed from reference TRBV18 and TRBJ2-7, reads NAGVMQNPRHLVRRRGQEARLRCSPMKGHSHVYWYRQLPEEGLKFMVYLQKENIIDESGMPKERFSAEFPKEGPSILRIQQVVRGDSAAYFCASSPRDSSYEQYFGPGTRLTVT.

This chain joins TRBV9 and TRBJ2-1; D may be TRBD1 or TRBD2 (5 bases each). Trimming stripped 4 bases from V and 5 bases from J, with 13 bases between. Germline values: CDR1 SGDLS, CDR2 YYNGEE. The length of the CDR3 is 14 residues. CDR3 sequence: CASSPGLAHNEQFF. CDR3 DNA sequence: TGTGCCAGCAGCCCAGGGCTAGCTCACAATGAGCAGTTCTTC.

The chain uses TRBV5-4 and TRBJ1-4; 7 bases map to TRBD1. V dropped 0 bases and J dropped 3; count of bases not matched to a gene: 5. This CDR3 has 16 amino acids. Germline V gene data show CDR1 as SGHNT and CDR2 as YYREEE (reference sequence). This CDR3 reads CASSLGAGTANEKLFF. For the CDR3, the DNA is TGTGCCAGCAGCTTGGGGGCCGGGACAGCTAATGAAAAACTGTTTTTT.

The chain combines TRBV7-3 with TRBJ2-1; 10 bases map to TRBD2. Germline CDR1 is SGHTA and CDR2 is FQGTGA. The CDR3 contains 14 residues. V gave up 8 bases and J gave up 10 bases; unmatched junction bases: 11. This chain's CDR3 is CASGTASGSGEQFF. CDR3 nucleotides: TGTGCCAGCGGAACTGCTAGCGGGAGTGGCGAGCAGTTCTTC.

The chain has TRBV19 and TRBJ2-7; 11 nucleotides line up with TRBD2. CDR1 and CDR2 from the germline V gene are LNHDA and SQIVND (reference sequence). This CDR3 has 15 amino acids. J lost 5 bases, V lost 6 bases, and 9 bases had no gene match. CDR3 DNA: TGTGCCAGTAGAAAACTCACTAGCGGGAGCGACGAGCAGTACTTC. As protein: CASRKLTSGSDEQYF. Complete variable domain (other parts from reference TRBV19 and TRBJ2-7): DGGITQSPKYLFRKEGQNVTLSCEQNLNHDAMYWYRQDPGQGLRLIYYSQIVNDFQKGDIAEGYSVSREKKESFPLTVTSAQKNPTAFYLCASRKLTSGSDEQYFGPGTRLTVT.

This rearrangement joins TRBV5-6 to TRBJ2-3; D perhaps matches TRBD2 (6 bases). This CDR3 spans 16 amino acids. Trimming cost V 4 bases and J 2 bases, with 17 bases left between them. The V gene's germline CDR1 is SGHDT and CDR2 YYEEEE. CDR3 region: CASSILAGPSTDTQYF. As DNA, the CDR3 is TGTGCCAGCAGCATACTGGCGGGACCCTCCACAGATACGCAGTATTTT.

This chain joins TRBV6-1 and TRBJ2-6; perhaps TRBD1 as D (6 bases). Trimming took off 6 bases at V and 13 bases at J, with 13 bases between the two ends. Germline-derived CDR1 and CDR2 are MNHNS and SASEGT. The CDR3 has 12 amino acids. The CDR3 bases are TGTGCCAGCAGGGACAGACTACCTGTCCTGACTTTC. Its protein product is CASRDRLPVLTF.

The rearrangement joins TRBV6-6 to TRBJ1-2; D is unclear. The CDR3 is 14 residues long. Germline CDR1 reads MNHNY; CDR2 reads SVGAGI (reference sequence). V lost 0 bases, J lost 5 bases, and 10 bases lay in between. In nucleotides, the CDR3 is TGTGCCAGCAGTTACTCAGGGCAGGCTTATGGCTACACCTTC. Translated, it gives CASSYSGQAYGYTF.

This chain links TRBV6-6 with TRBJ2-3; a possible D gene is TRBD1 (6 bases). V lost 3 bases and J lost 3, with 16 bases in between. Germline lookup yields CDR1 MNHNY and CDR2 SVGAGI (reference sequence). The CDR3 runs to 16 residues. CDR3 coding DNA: TGTGCCAGCAGTTATTCTGGGACACCCACGACAGATACGCAGTATTTT. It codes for CASSYSGTPTTDTQYF.

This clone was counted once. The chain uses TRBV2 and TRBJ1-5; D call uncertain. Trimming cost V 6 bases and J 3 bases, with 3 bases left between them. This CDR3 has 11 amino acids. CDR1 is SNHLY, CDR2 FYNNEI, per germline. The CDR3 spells CASRDNQPQHF. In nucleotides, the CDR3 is TGTGCCAGCAGAGACAATCAGCCCCAGCATTTT.

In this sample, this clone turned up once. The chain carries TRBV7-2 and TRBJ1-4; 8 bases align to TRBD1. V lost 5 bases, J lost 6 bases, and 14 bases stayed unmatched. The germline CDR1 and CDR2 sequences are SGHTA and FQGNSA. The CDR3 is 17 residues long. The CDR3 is CASSHAPTGGFDEKLFF. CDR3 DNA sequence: TGTGCCAGCAGCCATGCCCCAACAGGGGGGTTCGATGAAAAACTGTTTTTT.

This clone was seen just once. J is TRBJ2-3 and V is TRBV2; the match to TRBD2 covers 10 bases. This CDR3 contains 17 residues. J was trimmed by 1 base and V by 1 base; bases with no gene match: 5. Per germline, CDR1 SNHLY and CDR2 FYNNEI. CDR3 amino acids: CASSEVPTSGRTDTQYF. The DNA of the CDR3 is TGTGCCAGCAGTGAAGTTCCGACTAGCGGGCGCACAGATACGCAGTATTTT.

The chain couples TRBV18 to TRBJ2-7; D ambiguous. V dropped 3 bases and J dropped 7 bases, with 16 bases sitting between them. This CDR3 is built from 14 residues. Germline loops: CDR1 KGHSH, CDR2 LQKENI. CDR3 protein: CASSPPHGLGEQYF. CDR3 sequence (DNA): TGTGCCAGCTCACCTCCGCATGGCCTTGGGGAGCAGTACTTC.

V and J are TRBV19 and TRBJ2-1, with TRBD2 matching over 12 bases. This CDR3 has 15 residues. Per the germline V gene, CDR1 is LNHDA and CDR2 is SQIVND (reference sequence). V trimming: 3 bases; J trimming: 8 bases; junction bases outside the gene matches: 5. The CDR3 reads CASSMTGLAGYEQFF. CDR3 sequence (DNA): TGTGCCAGTAGTATGACGGGACTAGCGGGCTATGAGCAGTTCTTC.

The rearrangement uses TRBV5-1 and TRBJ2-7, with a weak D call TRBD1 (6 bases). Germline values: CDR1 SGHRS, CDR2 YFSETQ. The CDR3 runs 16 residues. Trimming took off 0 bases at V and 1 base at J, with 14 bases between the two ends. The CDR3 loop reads CASSLEGGSLSYEQYF. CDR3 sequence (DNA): TGCGCCAGCAGCTTGGAAGGGGGATCATTATCCTACGAGCAGTACTTC.